This TCR beta chain emerged from a study of T cells expressing NK-cell markers. Across the whole study: There were seven HCMV-seropositive donors and one seronegative donor among the eight sequenced.

TCRdb re-called the 5' RACE reads; one entry per CDR3 protein, DNA not given. Its listing shows 400,000 or so distinct CDR3 sequences. The germline CDR1 and CDR2 sequences are SGHKS and YYEKEE (reference sequence). The CDR3 is 16 amino acids. The sequence was collected from a woman aged 45-59 years in good health. The sample comprised blood T cells: a sorted CD56 or NKG2C T cell subset, CD4+ or CD8+ T cells, or bulk PBMC T cells (not recorded which). This chain joins TRBV5-5 and TRBJ2-7; lacking DNA, the TRBD2 call made by TCRdb goes unchecked. This chain's CDR3 is CASSKGLAGGLDEQYF.